This T cell receptor beta chain stems from a study of blood T cell repertoires in COVID-19. About the study: PBMCs, B-cell-depleted T cells, or T cells provided the cDNA or gDNA that made up the material.

Sequencing was performed with immunoSEQ multiplex PCR; in TCRdb, only in-frame clones are kept and a portion is missing. The sample includes 150,000 to 200,000 clones, over 75% of them seen just once. Trimming took 11 bases from V and 6 from J, leaving 15 bases between them. From germline, CDR1 is SEHNR and CDR2 FQNEAQ (reference sequence). This CDR3 has 12 amino acids. The chain links TRBV7-9 to TRBJ2-3, with a tentative D call TRBD1 (5 bases). This TCR was sampled from a man between 65 and 85 years old with acute or convalescent COVID-19. Sequencing was done on a sample of peripheral blood. In DNA, the CDR3 is TGTGCCGTTCCGCAGGGATTCGATACGCAGTATTTT. This sequence encodes CAVPQGFDTQYF.